The 30 T cell receptor beta chains in this list originate from one sample, sequenced in a study of T cell responses to AZD1222 COVID-19 vaccine. Here immunoSEQ multiplex PCR was the method, and the copy in TCRdb shows in-frame clones only, minus some. The sample includes approximately 84,000 clones, under 90% of them seen just once. Sample: peripheral blood, taken on day 0 of AZD1222 vaccination. These receptors were obtained from an adult in good health.

The gene calls are TRBV7-8 and TRBJ1-4; 8 bases map to TRBD1. The germline CDR1 and CDR2 sequences are SGHVS and FQNEAQ. The V segment lost 6 bases and the J segment 0 bases; nucleotides outside the gene matches: 6. This CDR3 is 16 amino acids long. The CDR3 bases are TGTGCCAGCAGTGATGACAGGGGCTCAACTAATGAAAAACTGTTTTTT. Translating it yields CASSDDRGSTNEKLFF.

The V and J genes are TRBV5-6 and TRBJ2-7; no clear D gene. This CDR3 comprises 12 residues. The V gene lost 2 bases and the J gene lost 2 bases, with 5 bases spanning the gap. CDR1 is SGHDT and CDR2 is YYEEEE in the germline V gene. The CDR3 loop reads CASSFSAYEQYF. The CDR3 DNA follows: TGTGCCAGCAGCTTTTCAGCCTACGAGCAGTACTTC.

The chain joins TRBV21-1 to TRBJ2-7; the table calls TRBD1, which could not be checked here. TRBV21-1 corresponds to a pseudogene. The CDR3 has 16 residues. The CDR3 DNA follows: TGTGCCAGCAGCAGGGGACAGGAGAGGGTCCGCTACGAGCAGTACTTC. Protein: CASSRGQERVRYEQYF.

The V gene is TRBV5-8, the J gene TRBJ1-5; D ambiguous. The germline V gene encodes CDR1 SGHTS and CDR2 YDEGEE. The CDR3 extends over 17 amino acids. The V end was cut by 6 bases, the J end by 4 bases, with 23 bases between. CDR3 DNA: TGTGCCAGCACCCTTCGCTGGGTAGGCGAAGCTAATCAGCCCCAGCATTTT. This gives the protein CASTLRWVGEANQPQHF.

This sequence joins TRBV5-1 and TRBJ2-1; 12 bases match TRBD1. Germline CDR1 reads SGHRS; CDR2 reads YFSETQ. This CDR3 is 18 amino acids long. With V trimmed by 6 bases and J by 3 bases, 13 bases remained unmatched. The CDR3 DNA sequence: TGCGCCAGCATCCTTGGGACAGGGGGCGCGGTGAGCTACAATGAGCAGTTCTTC. Protein sequence: CASILGTGGAVSYNEQFF.

The sample holds one count of this clone. The chain links TRBV6-5 to TRBJ1-1; D is uncertain. The germline V gene encodes CDR1 MNHEY and CDR2 SVGAGI. Trimming took off 7 bases at V and 0 bases at J, with 12 bases between the two ends. This CDR3 has 14 amino acids. The CDR3 reads CASMSGRMNTEAFF. The CDR3 DNA reads as TGTGCCAGCATGTCGGGGAGGATGAACACTGAAGCTTTCTTT.

The chain uses TRBV3-1 (or the pseudogene TRBV3-2) and TRBJ1-1; D perhaps matches TRBD1 (5 bases). V shed 0 bases and J shed 5 bases, with 10 bases lying between them. This CDR3 region has 14 residues. The germline V gene encodes CDR1 LGHDT and CDR2 YNNKEL (reference sequence). The CDR3: CASSQEGRRTEAFF. DNA of the CDR3: TGTGCCAGCAGCCAAGAGGGGCGGAGGACTGAAGCTTTCTTT.

The chain uses TRBV19 and TRBJ1-2; no clear D gene. The CDR3 extends over 15 amino acids. CDR1 is LNHDA, CDR2 SQIVND, per germline (reference sequence). Deletions cut 1 base from V and 1 base from J, with 10 bases between. The CDR3 sequence is CASSIARADNYGYTF. Here the CDR3 DNA reads TGTGCCAGTAGTATAGCCAGAGCAGATAACTATGGCTACACCTTC. Complete variable domain (other parts from reference TRBV19 and TRBJ1-2): DGGITQSPKYLFRKEGQNVTLSCEQNLNHDAMYWYRQDPGQGLRLIYYSQIVNDFQKGDIAEGYSVSREKKESFPLTVTSAQKNPTAFYLCASSIARADNYGYTFGSGTRLTVV.

The CDR3 sequence is CASSVTGALNTEAFF. The CDR3 nucleotides are TGTGCCAGCAGCGTTACAGGGGCCTTGAACACTGAAGCTTTCTTT. The chain employs TRBV7-9 and TRBJ1-1, with 7 bases matching TRBD1. The junction had 6 bases not matched to a gene; V was cut back by 5 bases and J by 0 bases. Germline values: CDR1 SEHNR, CDR2 FQNEAQ (reference sequence). The CDR3 contains 15 residues.

This sequence joins TRBV11-2 and TRBJ2-5, with 9 bases aligning to TRBD1. The CDR3 totals 15 residues. The germline gives CDR1 SGHAT, CDR2 FQNNGV. V dropped 4 bases and J dropped 2; count of bases not matched to a gene: 5. The chain's CDR3 is CASSYIQGAQETQYF. As DNA, the CDR3 is TGTGCCAGCAGCTATATACAGGGGGCACAAGAGACCCAGTACTTC.

As DNA, the CDR3 is TGTGCCAGCAGTGATACAGGGGGAAGAGAAAAACTGTTTTTT. It specifies CASSDTGGREKLFF. This sequence joins TRBV2 and TRBJ1-4; 8 bases align to TRBD1. CDR3 length equals 14 residues. The ends lost 3 bases at V and 8 bases at J; junction bases unmatched: 5. From germline, CDR1 is SNHLY and CDR2 FYNNEI.

This clone came up once. The chain joins TRBV18 to TRBJ2-5, with 7 nucleotides matching TRBD2. V lost 0 bases to trimming and J lost 4 bases; unmatched junction nucleotides: 8. CDR1 and CDR2 (germline): KGHSH, LQKENI. There are 16 residues in the CDR3. CDR3: CASSPPVRELAETQYF. For the CDR3, the DNA is TGTGCCAGCTCACCACCCGTGCGGGAGCTGGCAGAGACCCAGTACTTC. Full variable domain (outside the CDR3, taken from reference TRBV18 and TRBJ2-5): NAGVMQNPRHLVRRRGQEARLRCSPMKGHSHVYWYRQLPEEGLKFMVYLQKENIIDESGMPKERFSAEFPKEGPSILRIQQVVRGDSAAYFCASSPPVRELAETQYFGPGTRLLVL.

The chain links TRBV28 to TRBJ2-1, with 13 bases matching TRBD2. CDR1 is MDHEN and CDR2 is SYDVKM in the germline V gene. The J segment lost 5 bases and the V segment lost 4 bases, leaving 11 bases of the junction unmatched. The CDR3 totals 18 residues. The CDR3 nucleotides are TGTGCCAGCAGTTCCCCATCGGAACTAGCGGGAGGGGACAATGAGCAGTTCTTC. Translated: CASSSPSELAGGDNEQFF.

The J gene is TRBJ2-1, the V gene TRBV7-9; a possible D gene is TRBD1 (6 bases). Per germline, CDR1 SEHNR and CDR2 FQNEAQ (reference sequence). V was pared by 7 bases and J by 7 bases, with 8 bases between. There are 11 residues in the CDR3. CDR3 bases: TGTGCCAGCAACAGGGAGAATGAGCAGTTCTTC. Translating it yields CASNRENEQFF.

The chain employs TRBV7-9 and TRBJ1-2; the D is unclear. The V and J ends lost 6 bases and 6 bases respectively, with 14 bases between them. Germline CDR1 reads SEHNR; CDR2 reads FQNEAQ (reference sequence). This CDR3 has 13 amino acids. The CDR3 sequence: CASRSGDLDGYTF. CDR3 bases: TGTGCCAGCAGATCCGGAGATCTGGATGGCTACACCTTC.

The J gene is TRBJ1-6, the V gene TRBV28; 7 bases are shared with TRBD1. Germline values: CDR1 MDHEN, CDR2 SYDVKM. The V gene end was trimmed by 2 bases and the J gene end by 6 bases; junction bases not matched to a gene: 7. The CDR3 length is 16 residues. The CDR3 here is CASSLGSGTVNSPLHF. The CDR3 DNA sequence: TGTGCCAGCAGTTTAGGCTCCGGGACAGTTAATTCACCCCTCCACTTT.

This clone has just one count. The rearrangement uses TRBV6-5 and TRBJ1-2; D not certain. In germline, CDR1 is MNHEY, CDR2 SVGAGI. The CDR3 length is 15 residues. Trimming pared 2 bases from V and 5 bases from J, leaving 15 bases between. The CDR3 DNA reads TGTGCCAGCAGTTACGACGGGCCCTCCCAATATGGCTACACCTTC. Translating gives CASSYDGPSQYGYTF.

The chain couples TRBV18 to TRBJ2-5; D not certain. Trimming shortened V by 1 base and J by 5 bases, and 11 bases separated the two germline ends. Germline lookup yields CDR1 KGHSH and CDR2 LQKENI. This CDR3 region has 14 residues. CDR3 sequence reads: CASSPLDGLETQYF. CDR3 coding DNA: TGTGCCAGCTCACCACTTGATGGGTTGGAGACCCAGTACTTC.

This chain joins TRBV6-5 and TRBJ2-1, with 11 bases matching TRBD1. The CDR3 sequence is 13 residues long. The germline V gene encodes CDR1 MNHEY and CDR2 SVGAGI. V was pared by 4 bases and J by 8 bases, with 1 base of the junction left unmatched. CDR3 in amino acids: CASSLDRGHEQFF. CDR3 sequence (DNA): TGTGCCAGCAGTTTGGACAGGGGGCATGAGCAGTTCTTC.

V and J are TRBV2 and TRBJ2-7, with 9 bases fitting TRBD1. The V segment lost 4 bases and the J segment 4 bases; nucleotides outside the gene matches: 5. This CDR3 is built from 14 residues. The germline gives CDR1 SNHLY, CDR2 FYNNEI. CDR3 in amino acids: CASSARTGDYEQYF. The CDR3 DNA is TGTGCCAGCAGTGCGCGGACAGGGGATTACGAGCAGTACTTC.

The chain recombines TRBV9 with TRBJ1-6; D is ambiguous. Deletions cut 0 bases from V and 7 bases from J, with 11 bases between. Germline loops: CDR1 SGDLS, CDR2 YYNGEE. This CDR3 has 15 amino acids. The DNA for the CDR3 is TGTGCCAGCAGCGTAGTTGAAGGGTGGAATTCACCCCTCCACTTT. It specifies CASSVVEGWNSPLHF. The full variable domain, its missing parts supplied by reference TRBV9 and TRBJ1-6, is DSGVTQTPKHLITATGQRVTLRCSPRSGDLSVYWYQQSLDQGLQFLIQYYNGEERAKGNILERFSAQQFPDLHSELNLSSLELGDSALYFCASSVVEGWNSPLHFGNGTRLTVT.

The V gene is TRBV30, the J gene TRBJ2-7, with 7 bases that match TRBD1. The CDR3 length is 13 residues. V lost 2 bases and J lost 3; bases outside the gene matches: 4. Germline CDR1 GTSNPN, CDR2 SVGIG (reference sequence). The CDR3 spells CAWSQGVGYEQYF. The CDR3 DNA reads as TGTGCCTGGAGTCAGGGGGTCGGCTACGAGCAGTACTTC. Combining the CDR3 with reference TRBV30 and TRBJ2-7 gives the whole variable domain SQTIHQWPATLVQPVGSPLSLECTVEGTSNPNLYWYRQAAGRGLQLLFYSVGIGQISSEVPQNLSASRPQDRQFILSSKKLLLSDSGFYLCAWSQGVGYEQYFGPGTRLTVT.

In its sample, this clone was seen a few times. The chain joins TRBV9 to TRBJ1-3, with D perhaps matching TRBD1 (5 bases). The germline V gene encodes CDR1 SGDLS and CDR2 YYNGEE. The V end lost 0 bases, the J end lost 1 base, and 5 bases lay between the germline ends. CDR3 size: 14 residues. DNA of the CDR3: TGTGCCAGCAGCGTAGAGGGGTCTGGAAACACCATATATTTT. Protein sequence: CASSVEGSGNTIYF.

The V call is TRBV20-1, the J call TRBJ1-1; the D gene is possibly TRBD1 (5 bases). Germline CDR1 and CDR2: DFQATT and SNEGSKA (reference sequence). The CDR3 is 12 residues long. Deletions cut 3 bases from V and 4 bases from J, with 9 bases between. The CDR3 reads CSASRGTTEAFF. The CDR3, as DNA: TGCAGTGCTAGTCGGGGGACCACTGAAGCTTTCTTT.

The chain uses TRBV27 and TRBJ2-7; TRBD1 aligns across 8 bases. After removal of 3 bases from V and 4 bases from J, the junction contained 5 bases not matched to a gene. CDR1 is MNHEY, CDR2 SMNVEV, per germline (reference sequence). The CDR3 spans 14 residues. CDR3 in amino acids: CASSFSDRGYEQYF. The CDR3 DNA is TGTGCCAGCAGTTTTTCTGACAGGGGTTACGAGCAGTACTTC.

CDR3 in amino acids: CASSLPGEGVLAFF. DNA for the CDR3: TGTGCCAGCAGCCTGCCCGGGGAGGGTGTGTTAGCTTTCTTT. The gene calls are TRBV28 and TRBJ1-1; D is uncertain. The CDR3 covers 14 residues. Germline CDR1 is MDHEN and CDR2 is SYDVKM. The V gene lost 6 bases and the J gene lost 10 bases, with 21 bases spanning the gap.

V gene TRBV5-6 combines with J gene TRBJ2-7; 7 positions match TRBD1. The germline gives CDR1 SGHDT, CDR2 YYEEEE. V dropped 4 bases and J dropped 13; count of bases not matched to a gene: 20. The CDR3 consists of 15 residues. The chain's CDR3 is CASSVVGEDRLKSYF. The CDR3, as DNA: TGTGCCAGCAGCGTCGTTGGAGAGGACAGGTTAAAATCCTACTTC.

The gene calls are TRBV6-1 and TRBJ2-7; tentatively, D is TRBD2 (6 bases). Germline V gives CDR1 MNHNS, CDR2 SASEGT. The CDR3 length is 15 residues. The V end lost 1 base, the J end lost 6 bases, and 16 bases lay between the germline ends. This chain's CDR3 is CASSEGYEGGAEQYF. The CDR3 nucleotides are TGTGCCAGCAGTGAAGGATACGAAGGAGGGGCCGAGCAGTACTTC.

The chain combines TRBV12-3 or TRBV12-4 with TRBJ1-5; tentative D call: TRBD1 (6 bases). This CDR3 contains 11 residues. V lost 3 bases and J lost 16, with 13 bases in between. CDR3 residues: CASSFGMGQHF. The CDR3 coding sequence is TGTGCCAGCAGTTTCGGGATGGGACAACATTTT.

The chain recombines TRBV3-1 (or the pseudogene TRBV3-2) with TRBJ1-1; no clear D gene. V was cut by 3 bases and J by 4 bases, with 15 bases left in between. The length of the CDR3 is 15 residues. In germline, CDR1 is LGHDT, CDR2 YNNKEL (reference sequence). The CDR3 sequence: CASSQPFGLSTEAFF. The CDR3 nucleotides read TGTGCCAGCAGCCAGCCTTTCGGGCTGAGCACTGAAGCTTTCTTT.